The 27 T cell receptor beta chains in this list originate from one sample, sequenced in a study of blood T cell repertoires in COVID-19. Clones were read by immunoSEQ multiplex PCR, and TCRdb kept only the in-frame ones, dropping some. The table records roughly 190,000 clones, roughly 80% of them present only once. The sequenced sample was peripheral blood. The receptor source for this set is a woman aged 45 to 65 with acute or convalescent COVID-19.

This chain uses TRBV3-1 (or the pseudogene TRBV3-2) with TRBJ2-1; 8 bases map to TRBD1. Germline lookup yields CDR1 LGHDT and CDR2 YNNKEL (reference sequence). The CDR3 is 15 amino acids. Trimming at V came to 0 bases and at J to 7 bases, leaving 5 bases not matched to a gene. CDR3 in amino acids: CASSQETGGTNEQFF. CDR3 DNA sequence: TGTGCCAGCAGCCAAGAAACAGGGGGGACGAATGAGCAGTTCTTC.

In nucleotides, the CDR3 is TGTGCCAGCAGCCCCAAAGTGACAGGGACAGCCCAGCATTTT. Its protein product is CASSPKVTGTAQHF. The chain couples TRBV3-1 (or the pseudogene TRBV3-2) to TRBJ1-5; 7 bases agree with TRBD1. The CDR3 sequence is 14 residues long. J was trimmed by 11 bases and V by 4 bases; bases with no gene match: 11. Germline V gene lookup returns CDR1 LGHDT and CDR2 YNNKEL (reference sequence).

This chain joins TRBV5-1 and TRBJ1-1; the D gene is possibly TRBD1 (6 bases). V lost 4 bases and J lost 7, with 23 bases in between. Per the germline V gene, CDR1 is SGHRS and CDR2 is YFSETQ. The CDR3 has 16 amino acids. For the CDR3, the DNA is TGCGCCAGCAGCCCCTACCCCCGGGACAAGGTCCTTGAAGCTTTCTTT. This translates into CASSPYPRDKVLEAFF.

This chain uses TRBV19 with TRBJ1-6, with a weak D call TRBD1 (6 bases). Germline assignment: CDR1 LNHDA and CDR2 SQIVND (reference sequence). This CDR3 contains 14 residues. Trimming shortened V by 8 bases and J by 6 bases, and 14 bases separated the two germline ends. In DNA form, the CDR3 reads TGTGCCAGTCGCGTGACAGGTTCTAATTCACCCCTCCACTTT. The encoded protein is CASRVTGSNSPLHF.

V and J are TRBV19 and TRBJ1-3, with 8 bases matching TRBD1. The V and J ends lost 4 bases and 4 bases, in that order; junction bases with no gene match: 6. Looked up from germline, CDR1 is LNHDA and CDR2 is SQIVND (reference sequence). The CDR3 has 15 residues. CDR3 coding DNA: TGTGCCAGTAGTACCGACAGGGGTATCGGAAACACCATATATTTT. This encodes CASSTDRGIGNTIYF.

The chain carries TRBV28 and TRBJ1-1; 7 nucleotides line up with TRBD1. The CDR3 totals 17 residues. V was clipped by 4 bases and J by 1 base; unmatched bases: 12. From germline, CDR1 is MDHEN and CDR2 SYDVKM. DNA for the CDR3: TGTGCCAGCAGTTGGAGGACAGGAGACCCCTGGAACACTGAAGCTTTCTTT. Translation: CASSWRTGDPWNTEAFF.

The chain is built from TRBV7-2 and TRBJ1-2; D is uncertain. Deletions cut 1 base from V and 4 bases from J, with 10 bases between. From germline, CDR1 is SGHTA and CDR2 FQGNSA. The CDR3 covers 14 residues. This CDR3 reads CASSLGPGAYGYTF. As DNA, the CDR3 is TGTGCCAGCAGCTTAGGACCGGGAGCCTATGGCTACACCTTC.

This clone has a handful of counts. This chain connects TRBV27 to TRBJ2-1; 12 bases fit TRBD2. CDR3 length: 16 amino acids. The V segment lost 5 bases and the J segment 9 bases; nucleotides outside the gene matches: 11. Germline V gene data show CDR1 as MNHEY and CDR2 as SMNVEV (reference sequence). The chain's CDR3 is CASSPRGTSGWSEQFF. The CDR3 coding sequence is TGTGCCAGCAGTCCCCGCGGGACTAGCGGGTGGAGTGAGCAGTTCTTC.

This clone turned up a few times. This rearrangement joins TRBV2 to TRBJ1-2; maybe TRBD1 (6 bases). The CDR3 is made up of 13 amino acids. Trimming removed 8 bases at V and 8 bases at J, with 18 bases between. CDR1 SNHLY and CDR2 FYNNEI come from the germline V gene. As DNA, the CDR3 is TGTGCCAGCGGGGGACAAGGGGTGGGCGGCTACACCTTC. This encodes CASGGQGVGGYTF.

The chain has TRBV29-1 and TRBJ2-2; D uncertain. The CDR3 runs to 13 residues. Germline CDR1 is SQVTM and CDR2 is ANQGSEA. The DNA for the CDR3 is TGCACCCTATCTAGAGGGAACACCGGGGAGCTGTTTTTT. This codes for CTLSRGNTGELFF.

V gene TRBV27 combines with J gene TRBJ1-3; D gene ambiguous. V was trimmed by 4 bases and J by 0 bases, leaving 16 bases between them. Germline CDR1 is MNHEY and CDR2 is SMNVEV (reference sequence). The CDR3 loop spans 17 amino acids. The CDR3 loop is CASSSEPYSLSGNTIYF. The CDR3 nucleotides are TGTGCCAGCAGTTCTGAACCCTACAGCCTCTCTGGAAACACCATATATTTT.

This clone was found a few times. The chain recombines TRBV25-1 with TRBJ2-7; D perhaps matches TRBD2 (6 bases). V lost 3 bases to trimming and J lost 0 bases, with 15 bases between them. In germline, CDR1 is MGHDK, CDR2 SYGVNS. The CDR3 totals 16 residues. The CDR3 region has the DNA TGTGCCAGCAGTGAGGGGACTTCATACCTCTCCTACGAGCAGTACTTC. Its translation: CASSEGTSYLSYEQYF.

This clone has only one observation. The chain links TRBV5-6 to TRBJ1-1; 10 bases match TRBD1. CDR3 size: 15 residues. The V and J ends lost 3 bases and 4 bases, in that order; junction bases with no gene match: 6. From germline, CDR1 is SGHDT and CDR2 YYEEEE. The CDR3 nucleotides are TGTGCCAGCAGCTCTTCACGGACAGGGGGCACTGAAGCTTTCTTT. It specifies CASSSSRTGGTEAFF. Full variable domain (rest looked up from reference TRBV5-6 and TRBJ1-1): DAGVTQSPTHLIKTRGQQVTLRCSPKSGHDTVSWYQQALGQGPQFIFQYYEEEERQRGNFPDRFSGHQFPNYSSELNVNALLLGDSALYLCASSSSRTGGTEAFFGQGTRLTVV.

CDR3 sequence reads: CASSTLGQVKSTQYF. The CDR3 DNA reads TGTGCCAGCAGCACCTTAGGCCAGGTTAAATCGACCCAGTACTTC. V gene TRBV5-8 combines with J gene TRBJ2-5; D ambiguous. Trimming cost V 4 bases and J 7 bases, with 20 bases left between them. Germline V CDR1 and CDR2: SGHTS, YDEGEE. CDR3 length: 15 amino acids.

The rearrangement links TRBV3-1 (or the pseudogene TRBV3-2) to TRBJ1-2; TRBD1 matches at 7 bases. The V and J ends lost 4 bases and 7 bases, in that order; junction bases with no gene match: 12. The CDR3 consists of 15 residues. Germline loops: CDR1 LGHDT, CDR2 YNNKEL (reference sequence). The CDR3 DNA is TGTGCCAGCAGCCCACAACAGGGGAATCGGGGTGGCTACACCTTC. This encodes CASSPQQGNRGGYTF.

The DNA of the CDR3 is TGTGCCAGCAGCCAAGAAATTGGAGACAGGGTCTACGAGCAGTACTTC. This sequence encodes CASSQEIGDRVYEQYF. This chain uses TRBV3-1 (or the pseudogene TRBV3-2) with TRBJ2-7, with 7 positions matching TRBD1. Per germline, CDR1 LGHDT and CDR2 YNNKEL (reference sequence). V was pared by 0 bases and J by 3 bases, with 8 bases of the junction left unmatched. The CDR3 extends over 16 amino acids.

In this sample, this clone turned up once. The rearrangement links TRBV10-2 to TRBJ2-2; TRBD1 matches 10 bases. Germline CDR1 and CDR2: WSHSY and SAAADI. The CDR3 is made up of 16 amino acids. Trimming cost V 5 bases and J 2 bases; bases outside gene matches: 5. This chain's CDR3 is CASSPRDRGNTGELFF. The DNA of the CDR3 is TGCGCCAGCAGTCCCCGGGACAGGGGCAACACCGGGGAGCTGTTTTTT.

The CDR3, as DNA: TGTGCCAGCAGCCAAGAGCGGAATTCACCCCTCCACTTT. Its protein is CASSQERNSPLHF. V gene TRBV4-2 combines with J gene TRBJ1-6; D remains ambiguous. The CDR3 loop spans 13 amino acids. Looked up from germline, CDR1 is LGHNA and CDR2 is YNFKEQ. V was trimmed by 0 bases and J by 7 bases, leaving 4 bases between them.

This clone was observed a single time. This chain joins TRBV24-1 and TRBJ2-3, with 7 bases identical to TRBD1. The V gene's germline CDR1 is KGHDR and CDR2 SFDVKD. The junction had 9 bases not matched to a gene; V was cut back by 4 bases and J by 0 bases. CDR3 length equals 17 residues. The CDR3 DNA follows: TGTGCCACCAGTGAGCAGACAGGGCCTACTAGCACAGATACGCAGTATTTT. Translation: CATSEQTGPTSTDTQYF.

J is TRBJ2-7 and V is TRBV6-5; the D gene is possibly TRBD1 (5 bases). The CDR3 totals 14 residues. Trimming pared 6 bases from V and 5 bases from J, leaving 17 bases between. Germline V gene lookup returns CDR1 MNHEY and CDR2 SVGAGI. The CDR3 DNA sequence: TGTGCCAGCAGGCGTACAGGTTGGGTGGACGAGCAGTACTTC. Translating gives CASRRTGWVDEQYF.

The chain combines TRBV7-2 with TRBJ2-2, with 8 bases fitting TRBD1. J gave up 6 bases and V 6 bases, and 9 bases lay outside the gene matches. The V gene's germline CDR1 is SGHTA and CDR2 FQGNSA. The CDR3 has 15 residues. CDR3: CASRTGGQGPGELFF. In DNA, the CDR3 is TGTGCCAGCAGGACAGGAGGACAGGGTCCCGGGGAGCTGTTTTTT.

The chain joins TRBV6-2 or TRBV6-3 to TRBJ2-3, with 11 bases matching TRBD2. CDR3 length equals 16 residues. Germline V gene sequence: CDR1 MNHEY, CDR2 SVGEGT. J was trimmed by 3 bases and V by 4 bases; bases with no gene match: 6. CDR3 sequence (DNA): TGTGCCAGCAGTTTTCTGACTAGCGGGATTACAGATACGCAGTATTTT. The encoded protein is CASSFLTSGITDTQYF.

The CDR3 DNA sequence: TGTGCCAGCACCGTAGGGGTCGACACCGGGGAGCTGTTTTTT. It codes for CASTVGVDTGELFF. The genes are TRBV7-9 and TRBJ2-2; possible D gene TRBD1, 5 bases. This CDR3 is built from 14 residues. CDR1 SEHNR and CDR2 FQNEAQ come from the germline V gene (reference sequence). Deletions cut 7 bases from V and 3 bases from J, with 12 bases between.

V and J are TRBV3-1 (or the pseudogene TRBV3-2) and TRBJ1-1; 11 nucleotides line up with TRBD1. Germline loops: CDR1 LGHDT, CDR2 YNNKEL (reference sequence). The length of the CDR3 is 17 residues. With V trimmed by 2 bases and J by 3 bases, 8 bases remained unmatched. The CDR3 loop reads CASSQPSGTGGYTEAFF. The CDR3 DNA is TGTGCCAGCAGCCAACCGTCCGGGACAGGGGGGTACACTGAAGCTTTCTTT.

V is TRBV27 and J is TRBJ1-2; 11 bases are a match to TRBD1. Germline CDR1 reads MNHEY; CDR2 reads SMNVEV (reference sequence). CDR3 length equals 17 residues. V was pared by 2 bases and J by 3 bases, with 8 bases of the junction left unmatched. The CDR3 region has the DNA TGTGCCAGCAGTTTAACGGCTTCGGGACAGGGGGACTATGGCTACACCTTC. Protein sequence: CASSLTASGQGDYGYTF.

The chain has TRBV3-1 (or the pseudogene TRBV3-2) and TRBJ2-7; D gene unclear. The germline V and J ends were trimmed by 1 base and 5 bases, with 3 bases remaining between them. Germline V gene data show CDR1 as LGHDT and CDR2 as YNNKEL (reference sequence). CDR3 size: 11 residues. The chain's CDR3 is CASSQGDEQYF. DNA for the CDR3: TGTGCCAGCAGCCAAGGCGACGAGCAGTACTTC.

The CDR3 loop is CASSSYRGGRNTEAFF. The CDR3 DNA reads as TGTGCCAGCAGTTCGTACAGGGGGGGAAGGAACACTGAAGCTTTCTTT. The chain employs TRBV27 and TRBJ1-1, with 8 bases aligning to TRBD1. J lost 1 base, V lost 4 bases, and 8 bases had no gene match. Per germline, CDR1 MNHEY and CDR2 SMNVEV (reference sequence). This CDR3 contains 16 residues.